Included here is one T cell receptor (beta chain) sequence, with context. The data are from a study of cytomegalovirus exposure and HLA in healthy donors. The PCR employed 60 Vbeta primers together with 13 Jbeta primers. Generated by immunoSEQ multiplex PCR, the TCRdb table keeps only in-frame clones and is missing some. The table records 100,000 to 150,000 clones, roughly 82% of them present only once. The CDR3 loop spans 13 amino acids. Germline V CDR1 and CDR2: LNHDA, SQIVND (reference sequence). Trimming cost V 7 bases and J 8 bases, with 12 bases left between them. The sequence was obtained from a woman in her thirties or forties in good health and CMV-seropositive. Sequencing used PBMCs. V and J are TRBV19 and TRBJ1-6; possibly TRBD1 for D (6 bases). The DNA of the CDR3 is TGTGCCAGTAAAAAACAGGGTGATTCACCCCTCCACTTT. Protein sequence: CASKKQGDSPLHF.